This TCR beta chain is drawn from a study of blood T cell repertoires in COVID-19. Trimming removed 4 bases from V and 3 bases from J; junction bases left unmatched: 0. The V gene's germline CDR1 is SGHNT and CDR2 YENEEA. CDR3 size: 13 residues. The assay was immunoSEQ multiplex PCR, and TCRdb's table has in-frame clones only and misses some. The sample carries about 62,000 clones, about four fifths recorded once. The source is a woman in her forties or fifties with active or convalescent COVID-19. The genes are TRBV11-3 and TRBJ2-4; TRBD1 agrees at 7 bases. The specimen sequenced was peripheral blood. The CDR3 coding sequence is TGTGCCAGCAGCTCAGGGGGCAAAAACATTCAGTACTTC. Protein sequence: CASSSGGKNIQYF.